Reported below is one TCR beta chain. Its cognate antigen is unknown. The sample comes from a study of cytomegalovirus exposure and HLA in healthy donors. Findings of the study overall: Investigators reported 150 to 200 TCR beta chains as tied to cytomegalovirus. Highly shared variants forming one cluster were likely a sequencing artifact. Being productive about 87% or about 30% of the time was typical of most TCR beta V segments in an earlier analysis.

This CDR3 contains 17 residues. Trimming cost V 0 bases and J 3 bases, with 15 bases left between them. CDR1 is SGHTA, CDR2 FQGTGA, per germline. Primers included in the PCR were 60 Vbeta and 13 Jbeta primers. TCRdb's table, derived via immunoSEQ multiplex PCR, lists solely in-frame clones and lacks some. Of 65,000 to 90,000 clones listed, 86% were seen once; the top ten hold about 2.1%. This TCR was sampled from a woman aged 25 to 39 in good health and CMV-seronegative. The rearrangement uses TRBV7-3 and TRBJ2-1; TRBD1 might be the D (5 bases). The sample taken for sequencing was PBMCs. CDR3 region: CASSLTGSRVVYNEQFF. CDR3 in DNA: TGTGCCAGCAGCTTAACCGGTTCCAGGGTAGTCTACAATGAGCAGTTCTTC.